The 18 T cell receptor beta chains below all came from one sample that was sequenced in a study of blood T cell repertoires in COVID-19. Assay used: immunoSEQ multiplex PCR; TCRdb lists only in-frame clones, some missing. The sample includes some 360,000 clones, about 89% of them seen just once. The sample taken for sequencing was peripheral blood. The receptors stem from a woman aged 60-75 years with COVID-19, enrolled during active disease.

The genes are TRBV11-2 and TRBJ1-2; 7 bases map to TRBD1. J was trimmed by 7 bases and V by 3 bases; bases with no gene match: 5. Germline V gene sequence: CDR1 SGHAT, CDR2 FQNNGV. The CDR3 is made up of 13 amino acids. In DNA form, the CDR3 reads TGTGCCAGCAGCTTGCAGGGGGATCGTGGCTACACCTTC. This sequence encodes CASSLQGDRGYTF.

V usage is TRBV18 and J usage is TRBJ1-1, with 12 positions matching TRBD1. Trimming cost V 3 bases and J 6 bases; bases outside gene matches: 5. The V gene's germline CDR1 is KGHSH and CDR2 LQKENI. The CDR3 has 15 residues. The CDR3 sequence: CASSPPGQGAAEAFF. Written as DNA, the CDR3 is TGTGCCAGCTCACCTCCGGGACAGGGGGCGGCTGAAGCTTTCTTT.

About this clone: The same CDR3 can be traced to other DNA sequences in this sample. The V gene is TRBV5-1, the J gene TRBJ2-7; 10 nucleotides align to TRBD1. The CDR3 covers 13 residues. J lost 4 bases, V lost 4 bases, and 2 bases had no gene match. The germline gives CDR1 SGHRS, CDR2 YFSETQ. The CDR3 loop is CASSRDRGYEQYF. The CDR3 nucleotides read TGCGCCAGCAGCCGGGACAGGGGTTACGAGCAGTACTTC. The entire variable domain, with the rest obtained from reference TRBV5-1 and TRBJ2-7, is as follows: KAGVTQTPRYLIKTRGQQVTLSCSPISGHRSVSWYQQTPGQGLQFLFEYFSETQRNKGNFPGRFSGRQFSNSRSEMNVSTLELGDSALYLCASSRDRGYEQYFGPGTRLTVT.

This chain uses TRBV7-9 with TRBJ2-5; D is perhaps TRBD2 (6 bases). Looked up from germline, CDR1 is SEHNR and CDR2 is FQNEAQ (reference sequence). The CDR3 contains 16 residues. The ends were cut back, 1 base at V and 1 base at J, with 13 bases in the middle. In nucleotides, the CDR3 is TGTGCCAGCAGCTTAGACGGGACTCGGGCCCAAGAGACCCAGTACTTC. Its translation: CASSLDGTRAQETQYF.

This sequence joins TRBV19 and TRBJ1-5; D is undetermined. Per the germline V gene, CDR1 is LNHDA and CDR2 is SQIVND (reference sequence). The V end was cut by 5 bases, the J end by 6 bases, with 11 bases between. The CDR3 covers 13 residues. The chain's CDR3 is CASSWRERQPQHF. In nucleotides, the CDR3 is TGTGCCAGTAGTTGGCGCGAGCGTCAGCCCCAGCATTTT.

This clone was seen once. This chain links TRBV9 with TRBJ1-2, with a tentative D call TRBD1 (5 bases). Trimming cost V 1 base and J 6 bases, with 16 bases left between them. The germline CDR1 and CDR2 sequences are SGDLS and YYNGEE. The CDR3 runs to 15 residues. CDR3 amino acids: CASSVWEGRADGYTF. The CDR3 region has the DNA TGTGCCAGCAGCGTATGGGAGGGGCGCGCGGATGGCTACACCTTC.

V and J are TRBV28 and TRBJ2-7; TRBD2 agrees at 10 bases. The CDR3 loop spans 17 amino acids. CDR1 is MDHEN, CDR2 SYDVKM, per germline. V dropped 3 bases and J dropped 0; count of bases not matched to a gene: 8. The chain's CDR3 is CASSLELAGRSSYEQYF. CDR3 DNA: TGTGCCAGCAGTTTGGAACTAGCGGGGCGGAGCTCCTACGAGCAGTACTTC.

The CDR3 sequence: CASSVGGGHSREKLFF. The DNA of the CDR3 is TGTGCCAGCAGCGTCGGCGGGGGACACTCTAGGGAAAAACTGTTTTTT. The gene calls are TRBV5-6 and TRBJ1-4; tentatively, D is TRBD1 (6 bases). Trimming removed 4 bases from V and 8 bases from J, with 21 bases in between. Germline V CDR1 and CDR2: SGHDT, YYEEEE. The CDR3 is made up of 16 amino acids.

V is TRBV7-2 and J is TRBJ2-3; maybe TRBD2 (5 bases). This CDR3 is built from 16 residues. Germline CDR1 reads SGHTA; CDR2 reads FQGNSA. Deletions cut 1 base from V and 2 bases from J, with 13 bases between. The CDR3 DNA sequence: TGTGCCAGCAGCTTAGTCGGGGTTTCCGCCACAGATACGCAGTATTTT. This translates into CASSLVGVSATDTQYF. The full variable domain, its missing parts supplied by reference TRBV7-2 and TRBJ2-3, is GAGVSQSPSNKVTEKGKDVELRCDPISGHTALYWYRQSLGQGLEFLIYFQGNSAPDKSGLPSDRFSAERTGGSVSTLTIQRTQQEDSAVYLCASSLVGVSATDTQYFGPGTRLTVL.

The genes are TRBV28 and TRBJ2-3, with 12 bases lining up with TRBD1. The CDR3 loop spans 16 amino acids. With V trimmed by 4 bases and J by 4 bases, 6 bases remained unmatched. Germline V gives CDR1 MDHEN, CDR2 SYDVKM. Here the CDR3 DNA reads TGTGCCAGCAGTTGGAAAGGGACAGGGGGCGCAGATACGCAGTATTTT. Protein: CASSWKGTGGADTQYF.

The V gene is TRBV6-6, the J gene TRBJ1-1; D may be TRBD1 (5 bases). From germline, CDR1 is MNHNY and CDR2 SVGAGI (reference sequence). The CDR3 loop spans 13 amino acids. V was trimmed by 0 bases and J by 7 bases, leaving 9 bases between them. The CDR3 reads CASSYSGAGEAFF. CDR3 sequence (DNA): TGTGCCAGCAGTTACTCTGGGGCTGGTGAAGCTTTCTTT.

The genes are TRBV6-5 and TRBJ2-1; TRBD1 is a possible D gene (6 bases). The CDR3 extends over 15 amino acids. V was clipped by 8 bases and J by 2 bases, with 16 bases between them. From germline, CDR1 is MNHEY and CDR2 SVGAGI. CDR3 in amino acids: CASGTGHGPYNEQFF. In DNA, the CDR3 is TGTGCCAGCGGAACGGGACATGGACCCTACAATGAGCAGTTCTTC.

The CDR3 reads CASNLQAGRMDGYTF. The CDR3 DNA reads TGTGCCAGCAATCTTCAGGCAGGGAGGATGGATGGCTACACCTTC. The genes are TRBV6-5 and TRBJ1-2, with a weak D call TRBD1 (5 bases). CDR3 size: 15 residues. The V gene's germline CDR1 is MNHEY and CDR2 SVGAGI. The germline V and J ends were trimmed by 7 bases and 6 bases, with 21 bases remaining between them.

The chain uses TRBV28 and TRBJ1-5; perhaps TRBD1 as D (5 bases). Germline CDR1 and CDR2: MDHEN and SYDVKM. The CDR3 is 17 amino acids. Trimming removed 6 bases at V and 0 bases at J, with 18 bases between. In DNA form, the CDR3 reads TGTGCCAGCAGCCCCGACAGATATCTTCATAGCAATCAGCCCCAGCATTTT. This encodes CASSPDRYLHSNQPQHF.

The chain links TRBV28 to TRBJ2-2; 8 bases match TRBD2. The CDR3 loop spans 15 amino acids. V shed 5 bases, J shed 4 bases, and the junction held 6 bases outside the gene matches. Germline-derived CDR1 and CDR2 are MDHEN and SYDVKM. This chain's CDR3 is CASSDGAGGTGELFF. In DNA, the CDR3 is TGTGCCAGCAGTGACGGCGCGGGGGGCACCGGGGAGCTGTTTTTT.

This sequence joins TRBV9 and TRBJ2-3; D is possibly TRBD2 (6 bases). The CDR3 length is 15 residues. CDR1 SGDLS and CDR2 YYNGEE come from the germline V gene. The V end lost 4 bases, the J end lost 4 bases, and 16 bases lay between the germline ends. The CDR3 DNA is TGTGCCAGCAGCTCCGCGGGGTTTCTTGCAGATACGCAGTATTTT. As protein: CASSSAGFLADTQYF.

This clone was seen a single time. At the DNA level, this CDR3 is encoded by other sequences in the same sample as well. CDR3 nucleotides: TGTGCCAGCAGCGTCGCAGGGGACTCCTACAATGAGCAGTTCTTC. This sequence encodes CASSVAGDSYNEQFF. This sequence joins TRBV9 and TRBJ2-1; D perhaps matches TRBD1 (6 bases). Germline V gene data show CDR1 as SGDLS and CDR2 as YYNGEE. The V end lost 2 bases, the J end lost 0 bases, and 9 bases lay between the germline ends. CDR3 size: 15 residues.

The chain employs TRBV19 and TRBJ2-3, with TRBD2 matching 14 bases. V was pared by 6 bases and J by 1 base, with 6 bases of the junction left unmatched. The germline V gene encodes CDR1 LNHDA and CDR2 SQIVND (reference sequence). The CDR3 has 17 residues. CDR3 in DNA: TGTGCCAGTAGCCCACGACTAGCGGGGGGGCGCACAGATACGCAGTATTTT. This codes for CASSPRLAGGRTDTQYF.